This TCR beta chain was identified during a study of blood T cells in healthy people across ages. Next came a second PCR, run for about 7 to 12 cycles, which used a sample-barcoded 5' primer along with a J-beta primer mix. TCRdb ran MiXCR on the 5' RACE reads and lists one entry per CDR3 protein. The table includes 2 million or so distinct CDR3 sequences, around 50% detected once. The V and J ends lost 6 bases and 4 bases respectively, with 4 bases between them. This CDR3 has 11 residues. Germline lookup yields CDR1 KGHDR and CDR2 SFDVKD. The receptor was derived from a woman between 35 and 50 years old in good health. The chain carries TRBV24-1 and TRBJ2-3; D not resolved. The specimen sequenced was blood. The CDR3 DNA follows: TGTGCCACCAGTACAGCAGATACGCAGTATTTT. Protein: CATSTADTQYF.